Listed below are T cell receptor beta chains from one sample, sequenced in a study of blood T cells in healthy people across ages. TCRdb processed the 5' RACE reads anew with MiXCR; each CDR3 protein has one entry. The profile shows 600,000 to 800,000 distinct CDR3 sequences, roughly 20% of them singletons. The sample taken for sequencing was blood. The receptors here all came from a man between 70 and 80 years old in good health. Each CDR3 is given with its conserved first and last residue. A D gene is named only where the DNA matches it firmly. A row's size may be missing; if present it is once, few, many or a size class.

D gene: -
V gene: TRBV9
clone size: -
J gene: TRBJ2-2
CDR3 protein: CASSVASRANTGELFF
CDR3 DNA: TGTGCCAGCAGCGTAGCGTCAAGGGCGAACACCGGGGAGCTGTTTTTT

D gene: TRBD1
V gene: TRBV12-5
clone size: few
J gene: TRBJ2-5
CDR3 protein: CASGSGTGPQETQYF
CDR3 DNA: TGTGCTAGTGGTTCCGGGACAGGCCCCCAAGAGACCCAGTACTTC

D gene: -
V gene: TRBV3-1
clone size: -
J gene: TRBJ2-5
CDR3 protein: CASSQDPGPRGETQYF
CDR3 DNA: TGTGCCAGCAGCCAAGATCCAGGCCCGAGGGGTGAGACCCAGTACTTC

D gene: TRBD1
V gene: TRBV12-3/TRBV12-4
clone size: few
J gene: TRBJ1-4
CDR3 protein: CASSPGGQGNARIGEKLFF
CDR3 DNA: TGTGCCAGCAGTCCGGGTGGACAGGGGAATGCTCGAATTGGCGAAAAACTGTTTTTT

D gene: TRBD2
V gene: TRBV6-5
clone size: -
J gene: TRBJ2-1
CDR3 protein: CASRAGTTDNEQFF
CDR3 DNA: TGTGCCAGCAGAGCCGGGACTACCGACAATGAGCAGTTCTTC

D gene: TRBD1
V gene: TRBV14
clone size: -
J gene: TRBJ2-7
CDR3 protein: CASSQQGATYEQYF
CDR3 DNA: TGTGCCAGCAGCCAACAGGGGGCTACCTACGAGCAGTACTTC

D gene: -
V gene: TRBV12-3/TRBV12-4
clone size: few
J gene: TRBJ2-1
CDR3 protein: CASSFVREQFF
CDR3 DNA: TGTGCCAGCAGTTTTGTCAGGGAGCAGTTCTTC

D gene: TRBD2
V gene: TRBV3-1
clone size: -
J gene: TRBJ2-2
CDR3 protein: CASSQRGAPTGELFF
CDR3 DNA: TGTGCCAGCAGCCAGCGGGGGGCGCCCACCGGGGAGCTGTTTTTT

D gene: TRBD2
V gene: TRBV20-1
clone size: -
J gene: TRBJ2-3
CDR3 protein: CSAMTSGRASTQYF
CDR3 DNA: TGCAGTGCGATGACTAGCGGGAGGGCCTCTACGCAGTATTTT

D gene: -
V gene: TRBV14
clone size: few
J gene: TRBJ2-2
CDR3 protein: CASSPSWGLNTGELFF
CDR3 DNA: TGTGCCAGCAGCCCCTCTTGGGGTTTAAACACCGGGGAGCTGTTTTTT